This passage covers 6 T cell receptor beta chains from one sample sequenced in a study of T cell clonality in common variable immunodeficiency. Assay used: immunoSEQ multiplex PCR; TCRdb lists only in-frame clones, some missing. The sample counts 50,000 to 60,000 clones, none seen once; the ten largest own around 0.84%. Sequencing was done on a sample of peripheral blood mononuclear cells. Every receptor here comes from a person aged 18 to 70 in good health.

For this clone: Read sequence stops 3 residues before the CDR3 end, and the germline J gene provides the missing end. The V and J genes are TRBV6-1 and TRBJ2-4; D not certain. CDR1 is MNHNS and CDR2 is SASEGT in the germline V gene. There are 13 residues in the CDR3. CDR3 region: CASSEIQSYGQYF. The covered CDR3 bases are TGTGCCAGCAGTGAGATACAGTCCTATGGT.

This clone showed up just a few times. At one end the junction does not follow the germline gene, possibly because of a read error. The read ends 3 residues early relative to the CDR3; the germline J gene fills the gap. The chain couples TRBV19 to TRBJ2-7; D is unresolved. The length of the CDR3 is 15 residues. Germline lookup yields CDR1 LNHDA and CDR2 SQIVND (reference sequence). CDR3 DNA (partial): TGTGTCAGTCGTATCGCTACCTTTAGCTCCTACGAG. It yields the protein CVSRIATFSSYE. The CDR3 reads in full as CVSRIATFSSYEQYF.

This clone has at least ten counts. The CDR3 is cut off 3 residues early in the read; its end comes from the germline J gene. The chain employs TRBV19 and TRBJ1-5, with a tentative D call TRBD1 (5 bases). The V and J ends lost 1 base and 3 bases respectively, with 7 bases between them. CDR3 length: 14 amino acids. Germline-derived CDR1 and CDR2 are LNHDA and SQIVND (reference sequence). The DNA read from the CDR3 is TGTGCCAGTAGTATAGGAGGGGTCAATCAGCCC. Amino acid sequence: CASSIGGVNQP. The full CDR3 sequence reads CASSIGGVNQPQHF.

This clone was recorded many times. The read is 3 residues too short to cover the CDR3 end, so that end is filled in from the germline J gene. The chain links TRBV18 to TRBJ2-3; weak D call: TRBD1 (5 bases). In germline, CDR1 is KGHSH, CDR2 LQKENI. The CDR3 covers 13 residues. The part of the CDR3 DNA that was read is TGTGCCAGCTCGTCAGGGCCTCAAGAGACG. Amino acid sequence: CASSSGPQET. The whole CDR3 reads CASSSGPQETQYF.

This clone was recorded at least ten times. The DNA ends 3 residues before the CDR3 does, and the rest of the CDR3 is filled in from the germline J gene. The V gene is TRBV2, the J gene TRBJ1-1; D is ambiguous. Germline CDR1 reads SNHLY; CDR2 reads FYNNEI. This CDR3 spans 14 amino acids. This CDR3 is CASSEYNSLIRAFF. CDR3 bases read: TGTGCCAGCAGTGAATATAACTCGCTAATTCGA.

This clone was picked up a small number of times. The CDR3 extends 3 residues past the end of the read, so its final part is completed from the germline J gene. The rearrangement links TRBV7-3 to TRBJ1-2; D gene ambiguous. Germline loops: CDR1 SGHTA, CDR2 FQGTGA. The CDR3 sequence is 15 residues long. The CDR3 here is CASSSTSGSYNDYTF. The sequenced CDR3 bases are TGTGCCAGCAGCTCGACTAGCGGGTCTTACAATGAC.